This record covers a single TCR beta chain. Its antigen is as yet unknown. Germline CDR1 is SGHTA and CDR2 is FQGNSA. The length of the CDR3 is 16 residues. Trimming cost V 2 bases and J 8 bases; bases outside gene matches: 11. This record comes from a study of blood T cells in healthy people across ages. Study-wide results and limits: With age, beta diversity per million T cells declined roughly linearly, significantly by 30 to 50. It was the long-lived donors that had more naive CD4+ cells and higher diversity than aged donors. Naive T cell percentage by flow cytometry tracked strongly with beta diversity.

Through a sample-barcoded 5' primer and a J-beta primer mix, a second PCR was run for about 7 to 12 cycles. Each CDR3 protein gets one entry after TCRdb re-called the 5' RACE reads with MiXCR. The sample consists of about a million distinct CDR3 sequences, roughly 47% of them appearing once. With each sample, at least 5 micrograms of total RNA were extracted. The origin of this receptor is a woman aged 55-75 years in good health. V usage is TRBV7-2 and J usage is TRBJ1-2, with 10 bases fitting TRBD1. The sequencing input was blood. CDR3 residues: CASSLRPTGGSGGYTF. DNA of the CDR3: TGTGCCAGCAGCTTACGGCCGACAGGGGGCTCAGGAGGCTACACCTTC.